This T cell receptor beta chain derives from a study of molecular identifiers for immune sequencing clone quantification. Notes on the study in general: Beyond 20 RNA copies, clones held over 99% of effector molecules, compared with under 1% in naive cells. Highly expanded clone sizes could be underestimated through barcode sharing by identical TCR molecules.

The sample holds many counts of this clonotype. As yet, its antigen is unknown. Libraries for naive CD8 T cells, which were made from about 19,000 to 1,100,000 sorted cells, drew on 10%, 30% or 50% of the RNA. Methods described previously were used for bulk TCR libraries, and listed TCR primers were applied. TCRdb re-called the PCR reads with MiXCR, one entry per CDR3 protein. This table holds hundreds of thousands of distinct CDR3 sequences, 20% to 25% found once. The sequenced material came from naive CD8+ T cells from blood, with Jurkat cell RNA spiked in. Subset of the sample: FACS-sorted CD8+CD4-CCR7+CD45RA+ naive T cells. The sequence came from a human donor in good health. Some libraries in this study had Jurkat cell RNA spiked in.

DNA for the CDR3: TGTGCCAGCAGCCCGTTTTCCGGGACTAGCGGCCAAGAGACCCAGTACTTC. Protein sequence: CASSPFSGTSGQETQYF. The chain links TRBV7-8 to TRBJ2-5, with 11 bases that match TRBD2. In germline, CDR1 is SGHVS, CDR2 FQNEAQ. CDR3 length equals 17 residues. After removal of 5 bases from V and 1 base from J, the junction contained 9 bases not matched to a gene.